Following are 22 T cell receptor beta chains from one sample sequenced in a study of Tregs in tolerant kidney transplant recipients. TCRdb's copy holds only in-frame clones and misses some; the assay was immunoSEQ multiplex PCR. The profile shows over 50,000 clones, 80% to 90% of them singletons. Sequenced here: Tregs from blood, sampled before the transplant. Every receptor here comes from a human donor who received a combined kidney and bone marrow transplant.

This clone appeared a single time. The chain carries TRBV7-2 and TRBJ1-3, with TRBD1 identical over 7 bases. V gave up 5 bases and J gave up 7 bases; unmatched junction bases: 11. The germline gives CDR1 SGHTA, CDR2 FQGNSA. The CDR3 length is 15 residues. CDR3 in amino acids: CASSPDRDSDNTIYF. In DNA form, the CDR3 reads TGTGCCAGCAGCCCCGACCGGGACAGTGATAACACCATATATTTT.

This clone was found a few times. This sample includes further DNA sequences coding for the same CDR3. V is TRBV5-1 and J is TRBJ1-3; 10 bases agree with TRBD1. This CDR3 has 17 residues. CDR1 is SGHRS and CDR2 is YFSETQ in the germline V gene. V shed 0 bases, J shed 1 base, and the junction held 4 bases outside the gene matches. The CDR3, as DNA: TGCGCCAGCAGCTTGGCGGGACAGGGGATATCTGGAAACACCATATATTTT. Translation gives CASSLAGQGISGNTIYF. Full variable domain (remainder filled in from reference TRBV5-1 and TRBJ1-3): KAGVTQTPRYLIKTRGQQVTLSCSPISGHRSVSWYQQTPGQGLQFLFEYFSETQRNKGNFPGRFSGRQFSNSRSEMNVSTLELGDSALYLCASSLAGQGISGNTIYFGEGSWLTVV.

The chain recombines TRBV7-7 with TRBJ1-5, with unresolved D. Germline V gives CDR1 SSHAT, CDR2 FNYEAQ (reference sequence). Between the trimmed V and J ends, which lost 5 bases and 10 bases, there was a span of 12 bases. This CDR3 region has 12 residues. The CDR3 spells CASSTQRRPQHF. The DNA of the CDR3 is TGTGCCAGCAGCACTCAGCGGCGACCCCAGCATTTT.

CDR3 in DNA: TGTGCCAGCATAAGGGGGTCGGCTAACTATGGCTACACCTTC. Its protein product is CASIRGSANYGYTF. This chain links TRBV2 with TRBJ1-2; a possible D gene is TRBD1 (6 bases). CDR3 length equals 14 residues. Germline loops: CDR1 SNHLY, CDR2 FYNNEI. Trimming took 7 bases from V and 0 from J, leaving 12 bases between them.

The V and J genes are TRBV5-6 and TRBJ2-7, with a possible D match to TRBD2 (5 bases). V lost 2 bases and J lost 6, with 12 bases in between. Germline assignment: CDR1 SGHDT and CDR2 YYEEEE. This CDR3 spans 13 amino acids. CDR3 DNA sequence: TGTGCCAGCAGCTTTCGTCGGAGGAGCGAGCAGTACTTC. This translates into CASSFRRRSEQYF.

This chain connects TRBV6-6 to TRBJ2-7, with D maybe TRBD2 (6 bases). V shed 2 bases and J shed 1 base, with 15 bases lying between them. From germline, CDR1 is MNHNY and CDR2 SVGAGI (reference sequence). The CDR3 consists of 16 residues. The DNA for the CDR3 is TGTGCCAGCAGTTACAGGGAAGGACGGGGGTCCTACGAGCAGTACTTC. It codes for CASSYREGRGSYEQYF.

The genes are TRBV19 and TRBJ2-6; no firm D call. Germline V gives CDR1 LNHDA, CDR2 SQIVND (reference sequence). The V and J ends lost 3 bases and 0 bases respectively, with 9 bases between them. The CDR3 is 16 amino acids. The CDR3 sequence is CASSIRRNSGANVLTF. The CDR3 nucleotides read TGTGCCAGTAGTATCCGGCGGAACTCTGGGGCCAACGTCCTGACTTTC.

The rearrangement links TRBV6-5 to TRBJ2-2; no clear D. Trimming took off 0 bases at V and 6 bases at J, with 8 bases between the two ends. Germline V gives CDR1 MNHEY, CDR2 SVGAGI. This CDR3 spans 14 amino acids. DNA for the CDR3: TGTGCCAGCAGTTACTCATGGCCGGCCGGGGAGCTGTTTTTT. Amino acid sequence: CASSYSWPAGELFF.

This chain joins TRBV5-1 and TRBJ2-5; no firm D call. Trimming took off 3 bases at V and 1 base at J, with 13 bases between the two ends. Per the germline V gene, CDR1 is SGHRS and CDR2 is YFSETQ. The CDR3 covers 15 residues. CDR3 nucleotide sequence: TGCGCCAGCAGCTCGGCCCTCAGGAGCCAAGAGACCCAGTACTTC. Its protein product is CASSSALRSQETQYF. The full variable domain, in which reference TRBV5-1 and TRBJ2-5 provide the parts outside the CDR3, is KAGVTQTPRYLIKTRGQQVTLSCSPISGHRSVSWYQQTPGQGLQFLFEYFSETQRNKGNFPGRFSGRQFSNSRSEMNVSTLELGDSALYLCASSSALRSQETQYFGPGTRLLVL.

The V and J genes are TRBV18 and TRBJ2-7; TRBD2 matches at 13 bases. The CDR3 consists of 15 residues. The V gene's germline CDR1 is KGHSH and CDR2 LQKENI. J gave up 2 bases and V 3 bases, and 1 base lay outside the gene matches. This CDR3 is CASSPTSGGAYEQYF. In DNA form, the CDR3 reads TGTGCCAGCTCACCTACTAGCGGGGGGGCCTACGAGCAGTACTTC.

This clone has a single count. CDR3 protein: CASRGGATDTQYF. CDR3 nucleotide sequence: TGTGCCAGTAGGGGCGGGGCCACAGATACGCAGTATTTT. The rearrangement uses TRBV19 and TRBJ2-3; a weak D match, TRBD2 (6 bases). This CDR3 has 13 residues. The germline gives CDR1 LNHDA, CDR2 SQIVND (reference sequence). The V gene lost 6 bases and the J gene lost 2 bases, with 9 bases spanning the gap.

V usage is TRBV5-1 and J usage is TRBJ2-4; tentative D call: TRBD1 (5 bases). The CDR3 consists of 13 residues. V lost 4 bases and J lost 7, with 12 bases in between. Germline V gives CDR1 SGHRS, CDR2 YFSETQ. CDR3 region: CASSGAPFNIQYF. The CDR3 DNA reads as TGCGCCAGCAGCGGGGCCCCCTTCAACATTCAGTACTTC.

About this clone itself: One end of the junction fails to match germline, which may point to a read error. The chain couples TRBV19 to TRBJ2-3; 7 bases agree with TRBD1. In germline, CDR1 is LNHDA, CDR2 SQIVND (reference sequence). This CDR3 region has 13 residues. The CDR3 loop is CASSIAGTVTQYF. CDR3 nucleotides: TGTGCCAGTAGTATAGCCGGGACAGTTACGCAGTATTTT.

CDR3 nucleotide sequence: TGTGCCAGTAGTATACTAGCGGGGGCCAATAGGAATGAGCAGTTCTTC. This sequence encodes CASSILAGANRNEQFF. The chain links TRBV19 to TRBJ2-1, with 10 bases matching TRBD2. CDR3 length equals 16 residues. V shed 2 bases and J 7 bases; nucleotides not matched to a gene: 8. Looked up from germline, CDR1 is LNHDA and CDR2 is SQIVND (reference sequence).

This chain joins TRBV2 and TRBJ1-5, with no clear D. CDR1 and CDR2 from the germline V gene are SNHLY and FYNNEI. The V end was cut by 5 bases, the J end by 4 bases, with 9 bases between. The CDR3 length is 13 residues. The CDR3 bases are TGTGCCAGCAGTTCGGGTGGGAATCAGCCCCAGCATTTT. Translated, it gives CASSSGGNQPQHF.

This chain connects TRBV14 to TRBJ1-2; D call uncertain. Germline V gene data show CDR1 as SGHDN and CDR2 as FVKESK. Trimming left V 0 bases short and J 5 bases short, with 13 bases between. The CDR3 runs to 15 residues. CDR3 amino acids: CASSQDTASRYGYTF. CDR3 DNA sequence: TGTGCCAGCAGCCAAGATACAGCCAGTAGGTATGGCTACACCTTC.

The chain recombines TRBV6-5 with TRBJ1-3; no clear D. Trimming took off 6 bases at V and 8 bases at J, with 17 bases between the two ends. The V gene's germline CDR1 is MNHEY and CDR2 SVGAGI. The CDR3 is 14 amino acids. The CDR3 loop reads CASSLTTGLDTIYF. The CDR3, as DNA: TGTGCCAGCAGCCTCACGACTGGGCTGGACACCATATATTTT.

V gene TRBV7-8 combines with J gene TRBJ1-5, with a weak D call TRBD1 (5 bases). The germline gives CDR1 SGHVS, CDR2 FQNEAQ. There are 15 residues in the CDR3. Deletions cut 5 bases from V and 0 bases from J, with 11 bases between. The CDR3 coding sequence is TGTGCCAGCAGCCCACGACAGTATAGCAATCAGCCCCAGCATTTT. This encodes CASSPRQYSNQPQHF. Based on the CDR3 plus reference TRBV7-8 and TRBJ1-5, the full variable domain is GAGVSQSPRYKVAKRGQDVALRCDPISGHVSLFWYQQALGQGPEFLTYFQNEAQLDKSGLPSDRFFAERPEGSVSTLKIQRTQQEDSAVYLCASSPRQYSNQPQHFGDGTRLSIL.

This rearrangement joins TRBV5-6 to TRBJ1-4; D not certain. With 1 base removed from V and 8 bases from J, the gap between germline ends came to 15 bases. This CDR3 comprises 15 residues. Germline V gives CDR1 SGHDT, CDR2 YYEEEE. The DNA for the CDR3 is TGTGCCAGCAGCTTGTTGGCAGGAAAAGGAGAAAAACTGTTTTTT. Protein sequence: CASSLLAGKGEKLFF.

The chain couples TRBV5-1 to TRBJ2-7; TRBD2 might be the D (7 bases). With 0 bases removed from V and 2 bases from J, the gap between germline ends came to 12 bases. Germline CDR1 reads SGHRS; CDR2 reads YFSETQ. The CDR3 has 15 amino acids. CDR3 nucleotide sequence: TGCGCCAGCAGCTTGGATGGGGGGGCCCCCTACGAGCAGTACTTC. Translation: CASSLDGGAPYEQYF.

The chain uses TRBV5-4 and TRBJ2-1; TRBD2 agrees at 9 bases. There are 15 residues in the CDR3. V lost 4 bases and J lost 12; bases outside the gene matches: 14. Germline CDR1 and CDR2: SGHNT and YYREEE (reference sequence). Here the CDR3 DNA reads TGTGCCAGCAGCGACGGACTAGCGTCAGGTGGCGTGCAGTTCTTC. Amino acids: CASSDGLASGGVQFF.

J is TRBJ1-3 and V is TRBV7-9, with TRBD1 as a possible D gene (5 bases). This CDR3 region has 13 residues. Germline-derived CDR1 and CDR2 are SEHNR and FQNEAQ (reference sequence). The germline V and J ends were trimmed by 11 bases and 2 bases, with 13 bases remaining between them. CDR3 DNA sequence: TGTGCCTACGCGAGGGGAACTGGAAACACCATATATTTT. It codes for CAYARGTGNTIYF. The entire variable domain, with the rest obtained from reference TRBV7-9 and TRBJ1-3, is as follows: DTGVSQNPRHKITKRGQNVTFRCDPISEHNRLYWYRQTLGQGPEFLTYFQNEAQLEKSRLLSDRFSAERPKGSFSTLEIQRTEQGDSAMYLCAYARGTGNTIYFGEGSWLTVV.